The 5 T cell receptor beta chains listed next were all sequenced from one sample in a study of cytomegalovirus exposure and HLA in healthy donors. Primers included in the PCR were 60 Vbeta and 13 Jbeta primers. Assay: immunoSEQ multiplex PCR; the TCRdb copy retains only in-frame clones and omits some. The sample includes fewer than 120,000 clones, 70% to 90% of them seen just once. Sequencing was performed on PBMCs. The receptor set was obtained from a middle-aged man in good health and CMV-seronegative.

CDR3 sequence (DNA): TGTGCCATCAGTGAGAATTTGGGACTAGCGGGAACAGATACGCAGTATTTT. Its translation is CAISENLGLAGTDTQYF. The V call is TRBV10-3, the J call TRBJ2-3; 13 bases align to TRBD2. Germline trimming cut 2 bases from V and 3 bases from J; bases unmatched to any gene: 5. This CDR3 is built from 17 residues. CDR1 and CDR2 from the germline V gene are ENHRY and SYGVKD.

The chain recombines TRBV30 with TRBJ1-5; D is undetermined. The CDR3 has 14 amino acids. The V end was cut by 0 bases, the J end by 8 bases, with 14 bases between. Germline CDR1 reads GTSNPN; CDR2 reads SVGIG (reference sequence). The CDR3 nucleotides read TGTGCCTGGAGTGTACCGGGGAATTTAAAGCCCCAGCATTTT. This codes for CAWSVPGNLKPQHF.

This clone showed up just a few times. The CDR3 nucleotides read TGTGCCAGCCCATCCGAGGGACAGGGAGTAAACACCATATATTTT. It is translated as CASPSEGQGVNTIYF. The chain combines TRBV21-1 with TRBJ1-3; TRBD1 is the table's D call and was not checked against the DNA. TRBV21-1 is a pseudogene locus. The CDR3 sequence is 15 residues long.

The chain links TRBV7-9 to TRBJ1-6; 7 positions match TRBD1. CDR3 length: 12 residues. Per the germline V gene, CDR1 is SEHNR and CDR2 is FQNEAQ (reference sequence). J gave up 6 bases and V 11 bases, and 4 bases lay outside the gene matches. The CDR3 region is CAGGQLNSPLHF. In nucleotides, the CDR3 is TGTGCCGGGGGACAGCTTAATTCACCCCTCCACTTT.

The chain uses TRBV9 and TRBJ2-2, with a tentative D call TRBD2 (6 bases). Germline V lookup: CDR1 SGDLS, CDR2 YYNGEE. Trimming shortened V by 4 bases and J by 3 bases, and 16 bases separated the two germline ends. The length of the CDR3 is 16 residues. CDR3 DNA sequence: TGTGCCAGCAGCTTAGGGACTTTAAGATACACCGGGGAGCTGTTTTTT. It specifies CASSLGTLRYTGELFF.